The entry below gives a single T cell receptor (beta chain) sequence along with its context. The data are from a study of blood T cell repertoires in COVID-19. Overall study context: Sites in the United States, Italy and Spain provided acute and convalescent COVID-19 samples. PBMCs, B-cell-depleted T cells, or T cells provided the cDNA or gDNA that made up the material.

This CDR3 comprises 12 residues. V dropped 2 bases and J dropped 5 bases, with 4 bases sitting between them. Germline CDR1 is MNHEY and CDR2 is SVGEGT. Under the authors' procedure: Amplification with reference gene primers provided the estimates of nucleated cell counts. Here immunoSEQ multiplex PCR was the method, and the copy in TCRdb shows in-frame clones only, minus some. That table is the source of V, J and clone size, and D and trimming were worked out from the DNA. Of just over 650,000 clones in the sample, around 89% were seen once. Sequenced sample: peripheral blood. The TCR originated in a woman aged 18-35 years with acute or convalescent COVID-19. V gene TRBV6-2 or TRBV6-3 combines with J gene TRBJ1-5, with D uncertain. CDR3 sequence (DNA): TGTGCCAGCAGTTACCCTGATCAGCCCCAGCATTTT. This sequence encodes CASSYPDQPQHF.